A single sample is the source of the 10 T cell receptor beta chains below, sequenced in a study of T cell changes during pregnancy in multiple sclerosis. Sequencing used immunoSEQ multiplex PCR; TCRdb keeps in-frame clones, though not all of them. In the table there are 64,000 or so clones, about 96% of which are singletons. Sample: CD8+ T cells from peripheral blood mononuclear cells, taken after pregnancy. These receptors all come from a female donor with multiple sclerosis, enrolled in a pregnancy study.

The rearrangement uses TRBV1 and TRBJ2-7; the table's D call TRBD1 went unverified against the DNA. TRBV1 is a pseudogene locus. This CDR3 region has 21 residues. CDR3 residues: CTSSQDTSGQGGTREEYEQYF. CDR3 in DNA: TGCACCAGCAGCCAAGATACCTCTGGACAGGGCGGGACTCGGGAGGAATACGAGCAGTACTTC.

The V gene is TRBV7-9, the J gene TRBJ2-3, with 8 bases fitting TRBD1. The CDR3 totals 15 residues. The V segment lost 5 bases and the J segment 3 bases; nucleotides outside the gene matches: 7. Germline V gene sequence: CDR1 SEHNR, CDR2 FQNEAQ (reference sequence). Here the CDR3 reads CASSGTGSGTDTQYF. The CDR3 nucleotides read TGTGCCAGCAGCGGGACAGGAAGTGGGACAGATACGCAGTATTTT.

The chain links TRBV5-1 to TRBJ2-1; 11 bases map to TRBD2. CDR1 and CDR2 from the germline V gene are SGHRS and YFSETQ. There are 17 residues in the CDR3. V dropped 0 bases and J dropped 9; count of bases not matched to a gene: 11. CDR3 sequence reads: CASSLGASGRPLGEQFF. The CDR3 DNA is TGCGCCAGCAGCTTGGGGGCTAGCGGGAGGCCCCTAGGTGAGCAGTTCTTC.

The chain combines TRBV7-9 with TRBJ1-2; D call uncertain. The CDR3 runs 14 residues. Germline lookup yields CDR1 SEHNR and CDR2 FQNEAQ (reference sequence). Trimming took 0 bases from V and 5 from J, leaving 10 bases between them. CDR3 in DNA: TGTGCCAGCAGCTTAGCTCCAGAAAAGTATGGCTACACCTTC. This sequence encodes CASSLAPEKYGYTF.

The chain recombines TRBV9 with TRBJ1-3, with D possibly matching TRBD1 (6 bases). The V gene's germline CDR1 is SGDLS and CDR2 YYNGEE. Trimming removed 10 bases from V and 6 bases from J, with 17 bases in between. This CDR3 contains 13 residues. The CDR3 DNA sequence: TGTGCCTCCGGGGGGGGGCCCGTAAACACCATATATTTT. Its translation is CASGGGPVNTIYF.

CDR3 sequence reads: CATYREDLSYNEQFF. DNA for the CDR3: TGTGCCACCTATCGGGAGGACCTCTCCTACAATGAGCAGTTCTTC. This chain links TRBV7-9 with TRBJ2-1; 7 positions match TRBD2. The CDR3 sequence is 15 residues long. From germline, CDR1 is SEHNR and CDR2 FQNEAQ (reference sequence). V lost 10 bases and J lost 0; bases outside the gene matches: 9.

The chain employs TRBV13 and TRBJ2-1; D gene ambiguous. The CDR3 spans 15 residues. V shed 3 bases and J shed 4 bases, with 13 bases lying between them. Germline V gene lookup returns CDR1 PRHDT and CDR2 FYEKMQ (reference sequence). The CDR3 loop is CASSFQGEVYNEQFF. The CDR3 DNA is TGTGCCAGCAGCTTTCAAGGAGAGGTTTACAATGAGCAGTTCTTC.

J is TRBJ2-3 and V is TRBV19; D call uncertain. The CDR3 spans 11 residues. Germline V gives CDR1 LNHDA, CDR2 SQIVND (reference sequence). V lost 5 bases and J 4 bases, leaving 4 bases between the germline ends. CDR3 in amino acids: CASSQADTQYF. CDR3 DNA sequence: TGTGCCAGTAGTCAGGCAGATACGCAGTATTTT.

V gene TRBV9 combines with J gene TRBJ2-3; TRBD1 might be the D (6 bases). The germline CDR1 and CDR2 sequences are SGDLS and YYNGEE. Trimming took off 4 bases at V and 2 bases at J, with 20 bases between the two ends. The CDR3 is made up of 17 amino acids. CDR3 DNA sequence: TGTGCCAGCAGCCGGTGGGTGGGGGCCCCACTCACAGATACGCAGTATTTT. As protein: CASSRWVGAPLTDTQYF.

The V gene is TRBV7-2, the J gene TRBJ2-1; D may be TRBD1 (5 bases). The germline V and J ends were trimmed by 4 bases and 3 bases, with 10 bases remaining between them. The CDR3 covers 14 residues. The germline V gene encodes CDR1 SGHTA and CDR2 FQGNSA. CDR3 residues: CASSSRGNYNEQFF. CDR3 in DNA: TGTGCCAGCAGCTCAAGGGGCAACTACAATGAGCAGTTCTTC.